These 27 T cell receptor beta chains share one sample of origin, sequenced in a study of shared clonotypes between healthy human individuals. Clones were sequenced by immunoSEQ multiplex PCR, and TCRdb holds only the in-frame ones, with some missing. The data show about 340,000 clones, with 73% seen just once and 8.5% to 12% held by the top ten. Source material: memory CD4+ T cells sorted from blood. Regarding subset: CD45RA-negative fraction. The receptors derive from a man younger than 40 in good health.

The CDR3 sequence: CASSPGPEGYTF. As DNA, the CDR3 is TGTGCCAGCAGCCCTGGGCCAGAGGGCTACACCTTC. This rearrangement joins TRBV6-5 to TRBJ1-2, with unresolved D. Germline CDR1 and CDR2: MNHEY and SVGAGI. The CDR3 has 12 amino acids. V lost 6 bases, J lost 8 bases, and 13 bases lay in between.

DNA of the CDR3: TGTGCCAGTAGTTCAGGTGGGGCAGATACGCAGTATTTT. Its translation: CASSSGGADTQYF. The V and J genes are TRBV19 and TRBJ2-3; no firm D call. There are 13 residues in the CDR3. V was cut by 5 bases and J by 4 bases, with 10 bases left in between. The germline gives CDR1 LNHDA, CDR2 SQIVND (reference sequence).

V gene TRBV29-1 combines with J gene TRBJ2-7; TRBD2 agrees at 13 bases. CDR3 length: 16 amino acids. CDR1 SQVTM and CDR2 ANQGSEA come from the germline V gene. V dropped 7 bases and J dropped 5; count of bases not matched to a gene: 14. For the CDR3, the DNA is TGCAGCGCCTTAAAAGGGGGGACTAGCGGGACCAACGAGCAGTACTTC. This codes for CSALKGGTSGTNEQYF.

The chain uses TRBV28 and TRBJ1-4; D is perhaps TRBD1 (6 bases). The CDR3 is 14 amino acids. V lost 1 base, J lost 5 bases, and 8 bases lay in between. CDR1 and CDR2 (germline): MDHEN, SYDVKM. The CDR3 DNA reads TGTGCCAGCAGTTTATTAGGACAGAATGAAAAACTGTTTTTT. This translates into CASSLLGQNEKLFF.

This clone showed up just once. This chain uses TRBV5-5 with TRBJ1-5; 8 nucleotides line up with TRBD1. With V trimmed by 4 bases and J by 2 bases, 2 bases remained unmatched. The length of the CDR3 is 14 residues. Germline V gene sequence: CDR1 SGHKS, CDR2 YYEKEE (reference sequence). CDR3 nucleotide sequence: TGTGCCAGCAGCGGGGGACAGGGCAATCAGCCCCAGCATTTT. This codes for CASSGGQGNQPQHF.

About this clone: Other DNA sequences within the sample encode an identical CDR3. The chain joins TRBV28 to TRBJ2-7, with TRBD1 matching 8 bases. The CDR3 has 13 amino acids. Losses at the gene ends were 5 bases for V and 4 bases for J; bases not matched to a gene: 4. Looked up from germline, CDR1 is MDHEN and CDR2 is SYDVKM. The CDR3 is CASSTTGGYEQYF. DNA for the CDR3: TGTGCCAGCAGTACCACAGGGGGGTACGAGCAGTACTTC.

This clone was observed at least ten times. The CDR3: CASSPMGGTQYF. The CDR3 DNA is TGTGCCAGCAGTCCGATGGGTGGGACCCAGTACTTC. This rearrangement joins TRBV27 to TRBJ2-5; D uncertain. The V gene's germline CDR1 is MNHEY and CDR2 SMNVEV (reference sequence). Trimming removed 5 bases at V and 7 bases at J, with 11 bases between. This CDR3 comprises 12 residues.

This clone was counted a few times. The CDR3 region is CASSRSPVGFNTEAFF. CDR3 nucleotide sequence: TGTGCCAGCAGCCGCTCCCCGGTGGGGTTTAACACTGAAGCTTTCTTT. This rearrangement joins TRBV27 to TRBJ1-1; D remains unclear. Trimming took off 6 bases at V and 2 bases at J, with 19 bases between the two ends. CDR1 MNHEY and CDR2 SMNVEV come from the germline V gene (reference sequence). This CDR3 has 16 residues.

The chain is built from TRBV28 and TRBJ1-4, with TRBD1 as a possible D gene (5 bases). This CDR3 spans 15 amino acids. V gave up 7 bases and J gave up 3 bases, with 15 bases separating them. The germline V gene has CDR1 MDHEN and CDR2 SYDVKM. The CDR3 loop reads CASTMAGGANEKLFF. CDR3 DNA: TGTGCCAGCACCATGGCGGGGGGGGCTAATGAAAAACTGTTTTTT.

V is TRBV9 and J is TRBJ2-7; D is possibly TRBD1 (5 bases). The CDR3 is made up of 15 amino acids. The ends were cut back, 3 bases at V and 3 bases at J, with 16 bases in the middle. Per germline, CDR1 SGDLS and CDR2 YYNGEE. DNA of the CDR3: TGTGCCAGCAGCGCAAGCCCACAGGCGATCTACGAGCAGTACTTC. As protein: CASSASPQAIYEQYF.

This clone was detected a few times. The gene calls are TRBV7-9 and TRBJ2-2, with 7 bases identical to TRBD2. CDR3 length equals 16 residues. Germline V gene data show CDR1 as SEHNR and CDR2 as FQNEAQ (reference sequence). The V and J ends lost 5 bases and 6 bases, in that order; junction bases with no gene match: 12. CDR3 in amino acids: CASSPIPGGGAGELFF. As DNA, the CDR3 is TGTGCCAGCAGCCCAATCCCGGGAGGAGGGGCCGGGGAGCTGTTTTTT.

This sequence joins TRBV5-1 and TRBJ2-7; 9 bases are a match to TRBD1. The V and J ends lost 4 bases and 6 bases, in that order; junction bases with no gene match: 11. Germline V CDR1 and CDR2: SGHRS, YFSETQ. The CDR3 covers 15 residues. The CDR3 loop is CASSPGQGQTREQYF. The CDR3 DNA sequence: TGCGCCAGCAGCCCCGGACAGGGGCAGACCCGCGAGCAGTACTTC.

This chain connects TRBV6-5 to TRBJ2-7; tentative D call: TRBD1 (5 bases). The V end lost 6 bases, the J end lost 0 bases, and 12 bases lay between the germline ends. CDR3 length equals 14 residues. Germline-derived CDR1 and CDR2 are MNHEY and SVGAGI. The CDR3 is CASRHLTASYEQYF. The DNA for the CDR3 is TGTGCCAGCAGACACCTGACAGCCTCCTACGAGCAGTACTTC.

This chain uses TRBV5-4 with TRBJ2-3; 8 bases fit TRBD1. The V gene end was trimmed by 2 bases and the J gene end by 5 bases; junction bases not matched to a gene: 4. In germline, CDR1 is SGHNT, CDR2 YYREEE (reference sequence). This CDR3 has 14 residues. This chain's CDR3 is CASSLGQGLDTQYF. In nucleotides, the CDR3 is TGTGCCAGCAGCTTAGGACAGGGCTTAGATACGCAGTATTTT.

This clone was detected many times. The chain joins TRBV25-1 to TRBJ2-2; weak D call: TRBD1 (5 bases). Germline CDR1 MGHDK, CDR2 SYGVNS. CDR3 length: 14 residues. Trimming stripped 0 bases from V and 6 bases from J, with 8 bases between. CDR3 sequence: CASSEYMGPGELFF. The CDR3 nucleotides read TGTGCCAGCAGTGAATATATGGGGCCCGGGGAGCTGTTTTTT.

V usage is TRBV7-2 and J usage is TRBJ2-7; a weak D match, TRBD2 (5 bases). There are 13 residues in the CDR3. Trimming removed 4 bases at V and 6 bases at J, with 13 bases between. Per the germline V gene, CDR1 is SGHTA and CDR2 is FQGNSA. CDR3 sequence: CASSSTRMGEQYF. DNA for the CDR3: TGTGCCAGCAGCTCCACTAGGATGGGCGAGCAGTACTTC. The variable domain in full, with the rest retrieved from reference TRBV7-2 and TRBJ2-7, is GAGVSQSPSNKVTEKGKDVELRCDPISGHTALYWYRQSLGQGLEFLIYFQGNSAPDKSGLPSDRFSAERTGGSVSTLTIQRTQQEDSAVYLCASSSTRMGEQYFGPGTRLTVT.

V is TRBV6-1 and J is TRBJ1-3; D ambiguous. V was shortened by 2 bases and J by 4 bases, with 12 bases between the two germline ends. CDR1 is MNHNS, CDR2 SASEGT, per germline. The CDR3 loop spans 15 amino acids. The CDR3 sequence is CASSERLTAGNTIYF. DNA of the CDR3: TGTGCCAGCAGTGAAAGGTTAACTGCGGGAAACACCATATATTTT.

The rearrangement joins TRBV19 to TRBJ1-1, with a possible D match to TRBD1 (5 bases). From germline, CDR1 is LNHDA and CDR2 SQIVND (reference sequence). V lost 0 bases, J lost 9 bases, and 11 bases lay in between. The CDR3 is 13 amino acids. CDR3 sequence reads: CASSIDRDSKAFF. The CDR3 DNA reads TGTGCCAGTAGTATAGATCGAGACAGCAAAGCTTTCTTT.

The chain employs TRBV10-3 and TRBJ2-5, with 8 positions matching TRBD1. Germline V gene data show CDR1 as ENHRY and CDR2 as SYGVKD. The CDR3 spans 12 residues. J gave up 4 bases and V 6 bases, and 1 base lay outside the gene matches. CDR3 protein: CAISDRGETQYF. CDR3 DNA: TGTGCCATCAGCGACAGGGGAGAGACCCAGTACTTC.

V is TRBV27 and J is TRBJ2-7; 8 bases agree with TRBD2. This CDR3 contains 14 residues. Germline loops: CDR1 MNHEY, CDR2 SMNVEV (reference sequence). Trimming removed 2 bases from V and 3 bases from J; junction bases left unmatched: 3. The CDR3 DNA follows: TGTGCCAGCAGTTTAAAAGCGGGAGTCTACGAGCAGTACTTC. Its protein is CASSLKAGVYEQYF.

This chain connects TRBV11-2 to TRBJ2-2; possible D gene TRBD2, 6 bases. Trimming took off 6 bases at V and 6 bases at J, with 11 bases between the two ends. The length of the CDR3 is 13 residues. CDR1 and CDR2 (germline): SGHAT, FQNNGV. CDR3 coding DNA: TGTGCCAGCAGTTCAGGAGGGCCCGGGGAGCTGTTTTTT. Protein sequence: CASSSGGPGELFF.

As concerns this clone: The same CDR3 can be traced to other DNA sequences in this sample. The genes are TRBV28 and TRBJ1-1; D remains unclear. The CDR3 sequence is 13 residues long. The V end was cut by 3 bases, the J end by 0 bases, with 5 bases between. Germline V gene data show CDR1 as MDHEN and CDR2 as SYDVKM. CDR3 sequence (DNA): TGTGCCAGCAGTTTTTTGGTGAACACTGAAGCTTTCTTT. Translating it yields CASSFLVNTEAFF.

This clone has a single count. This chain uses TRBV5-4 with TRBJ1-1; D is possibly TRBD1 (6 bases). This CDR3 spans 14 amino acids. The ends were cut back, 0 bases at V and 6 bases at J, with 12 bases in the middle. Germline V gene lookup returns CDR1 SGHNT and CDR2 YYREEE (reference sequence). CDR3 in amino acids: CASSLGPEGAEAFF. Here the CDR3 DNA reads TGTGCCAGCAGCTTGGGACCGGAGGGGGCTGAAGCTTTCTTT.

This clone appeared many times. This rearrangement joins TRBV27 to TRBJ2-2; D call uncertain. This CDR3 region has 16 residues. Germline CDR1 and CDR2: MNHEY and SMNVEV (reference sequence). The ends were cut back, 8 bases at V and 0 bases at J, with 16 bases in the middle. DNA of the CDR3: TGTGCCAGCGGCCCACTTCGGCCAGCGAACACCGGGGAGCTGTTTTTT. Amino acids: CASGPLRPANTGELFF.

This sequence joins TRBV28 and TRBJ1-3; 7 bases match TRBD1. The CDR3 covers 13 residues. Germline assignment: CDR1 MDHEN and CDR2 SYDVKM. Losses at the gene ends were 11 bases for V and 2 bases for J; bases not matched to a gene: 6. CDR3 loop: CALQGNPGNTIYF. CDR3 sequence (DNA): TGTGCCTTACAGGGGAACCCTGGAAACACCATATATTTT. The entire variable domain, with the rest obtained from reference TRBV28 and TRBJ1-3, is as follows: DVKVTQSSRYLVKRTGEKVFLECVQDMDHENMFWYRQDPGLGLRLIYFSYDVKMKEKGDIPEGYSVSREKKERFSLILESASTNQTSMYLCALQGNPGNTIYFGEGSWLTVV.

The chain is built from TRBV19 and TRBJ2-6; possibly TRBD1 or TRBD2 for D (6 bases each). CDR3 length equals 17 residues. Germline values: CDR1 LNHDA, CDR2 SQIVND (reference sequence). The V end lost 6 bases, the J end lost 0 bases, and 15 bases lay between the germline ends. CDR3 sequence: CASRRLGGSSGANVLTF. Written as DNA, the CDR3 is TGTGCCAGTAGGCGTCTAGGGGGGAGCTCTGGGGCCAACGTCCTGACTTTC.

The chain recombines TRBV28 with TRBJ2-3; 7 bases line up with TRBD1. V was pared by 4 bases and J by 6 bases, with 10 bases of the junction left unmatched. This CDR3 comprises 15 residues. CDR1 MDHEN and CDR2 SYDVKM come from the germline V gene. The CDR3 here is CASSYYRGQQDTQYF. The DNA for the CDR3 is TGTGCCAGCAGTTATTACAGGGGACAGCAGGATACGCAGTATTTT. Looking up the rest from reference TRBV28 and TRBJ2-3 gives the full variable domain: DVKVTQSSRYLVKRTGEKVFLECVQDMDHENMFWYRQDPGLGLRLIYFSYDVKMKEKGDIPEGYSVSREKKERFSLILESASTNQTSMYLCASSYYRGQQDTQYFGPGTRLTVL.